Sequencing of this T cell receptor (beta chain) was carried out in a study of T cells after yellow fever vaccination. Study-wide results and caveats: Only a small proportion of the clonotypes turned up in both the CD4 and the CD8 compartments, likely arising from convergent recombination. Booster samples showed a return of most primary-vaccination clones (around 96% CD4, over 70% CD8). A weaker secondary response peaked on day 5, the primary on day 15.

They built TCR cDNA with 5'RACE template switching, a step that put in a universal primer site and UMIs. TCRdb fed the 5' RACE reads into MiXCR, producing one record per CDR3 protein. This sample carries 450,000 to 550,000 distinct CDR3 sequences, about 19% of them seen once, and the ten largest clones take around 15%. This CDR3 region has 17 residues. CDR1 and CDR2 (germline): SEHNR, FQNEAQ (reference sequence). Trimming at V came to 0 bases and at J to 9 bases, leaving 13 bases not matched to a gene. This clonotype has only a few counts. Its antigen is not known. This chain links TRBV7-9 with TRBJ2-1; 8 nucleotides line up with TRBD2. This specimen consisted of PBMCs, obtained 15 days after the yellow fever booster vaccination. This receptor was taken from a man between 25 and 39 years old who received the YFV17D yellow fever vaccine. This chain's CDR3 is CASSLAYSGKEAGEQFF. DNA for the CDR3: TGTGCCAGCAGCTTAGCTTATAGCGGGAAAGAGGCGGGTGAGCAGTTCTTC.